The present TCR beta chain was sequenced within a study of T-cell memory formation after mild COVID-19. Looking at the study overall: TCR clusters largely stayed donor specific. Findings of the study overall: The authors left the SARS-CoV-2 specificity of second-wave clones peaking on day 37 unconfirmed.

With respect to this clonotype: Its antigen is as yet unknown.

TCRdb redid the calling of the 5' RACE reads with MiXCR, one entry per CDR3 protein. Of hundreds of thousands of distinct CDR3 sequences listed, 25% to 30% are singletons. The sequencing input was PBMCs or a T cell subset sorted from them (not recorded which). This clonotype was obtained from an adult woman who had mild COVID-19 (a few samples of this study predate the infection). Cell type and time point are not known.

The DNA of the CDR3 is TGCAGCGTTGGGGGTTACAGGGACGAGCAGTACTTC. This translates into CSVGGYRDEQYF. The chain carries TRBV29-1 and TRBJ2-7; TRBD1 might be the D (6 bases). The CDR3 spans 12 residues. The germline gives CDR1 SQVTM, CDR2 ANQGSEA. The ends were cut back, 4 bases at V and 5 bases at J, with 12 bases in the middle.